The 32 T cell receptor beta chains reported below all come from one sample, sequenced in a study of blood T cells in healthy people across ages (dated by TCRdb to about 2015). The protocol used for the library was 5' RACE. The instrument was an Illumina HiSeq 2500. The second PCR ran for about 6 to 12 cycles and used a J-beta primer mix along with a sample-barcoded 5' primer. The raw public data were reprocessed by TCRdb itself: fastp quality trimming at Q25, MiXCR clonotype calling, in-frame beta chains only. CDR3 protein sequences are deduplicated, and each keeps its most common genes and DNA. For this sample the table gives approximately 770,000 distinct CDR3 sequences, of which nearly 60% were detected only once. Approximately 23% of the sample comes from the top ten. Sequenced: blood. Receptors were obtained from a man aged 25-45 years in good health.

The chain recombines TRBV30 with TRBJ2-6, with D uncertain. The CDR3 covers 15 residues. Between the trimmed V and J ends, which lost 0 bases and 0 bases, there was a span of 6 bases. Germline V gene lookup returns CDR1 GTSNPN and CDR2 SVGIG (reference sequence). In DNA, the CDR3 is TGTGCCTGGAGTGTTTGGAGCTCTGGGGCCAACGTCCTGACTTTC. This codes for CAWSVWSSGANVLTF.

The J gene is TRBJ2-7, the V gene TRBV18, with 12 bases fitting TRBD2. The J call may be wrong; the DNA end is better matched by TRBJ2-5. The CDR3 is 18 residues long. Looked up from germline, CDR1 is KGHSH and CDR2 is LQKENI. CDR3 amino acids: CASSPRTTSGSVGETQYF. As DNA, the CDR3 is TGTGCCAGCTCACCACGCACGACTAGCGGGAGTGTCGGGGAGACCCAGTACTTC.

This chain uses TRBV6-1 with TRBJ2-6; TRBD1 matches 7 bases. The CDR3 has 17 amino acids. CDR1 MNHNS and CDR2 SASEGT come from the germline V gene. V was clipped by 2 bases and J by 0 bases; unmatched bases: 4. The DNA of the CDR3 is TGTGCCAGCAGTGAAAACGCAGGGGGCTCTGGGGCCAACGTCCTGACTTTC. Encoded protein: CASSENAGGSGANVLTF.

The chain uses TRBV20-1 and TRBJ1-4; 10 bases align to TRBD1. Per the germline V gene, CDR1 is DFQATT and CDR2 is SNEGSKA (reference sequence). The CDR3 runs 13 residues. J lost 8 bases, V lost 5 bases, and 5 bases had no gene match. The CDR3 loop reads CSAPDRGREKLFF. In DNA, the CDR3 is TGCAGTGCTCCGGACAGGGGGAGAGAAAAACTGTTTTTT.

A note on this clonotype: A much larger clone is a single base away; this may be a read error. J is TRBJ2-4 and V is TRBV7-2, with D possibly matching TRBD2 (5 bases). The last part of the DNA fits TRBJ2-7 better; the J call may be wrong. CDR1 and CDR2 from the germline V gene are SGHTA and FQGNSA. The CDR3 runs 14 residues. CDR3: CASSVAWEKNEQYF. Written as DNA, the CDR3 is TGTGCCAGCAGCGTGGCTTGGGAGAAGAACGAGCAGTACTTC.

This chain uses TRBV12-3 or TRBV12-4 with TRBJ2-7; 8 positions agree with TRBD2. The J call may be in error: the DNA end matches TRBJ2-5 better. The length of the CDR3 is 22 residues. The CDR3 sequence: CASSAPFHFSGTVGGPKETQYF. DNA for the CDR3: TGTGCCAGCAGTGCCCCATTCCACTTTAGCGGGACCGTCGGGGGTCCAAAAGAGACCCAGTACTTC.

With regard to this clonotype: Its ends do not fully match the called genes, so a read error is possible. The genes are TRBV28 and TRBJ2-3; no firm D call. The V gene's germline CDR1 is MDHEN and CDR2 SYDVKM. This CDR3 is 13 amino acids long. CDR3 protein: CASKGGGRDMQYF. CDR3 DNA: TGTGCCAGCAAAGGTGGTGGTAGGGATATGCAGTATTTT.

This clonotype was seen only a few times. The chain joins TRBV7-9 to TRBJ2-7; weak D call: TRBD2 (5 bases). Trimming removed 2 bases from V and 4 bases from J, with 12 bases in between. CDR1 and CDR2 from the germline V gene are SEHNR and FQNEAQ (reference sequence). The CDR3 is 14 amino acids. DNA for the CDR3: TGTGCCAGCAGCTTATATCCGGGAACTTACGAGCAGTACTTC. Translated, it gives CASSLYPGTYEQYF.

This clonotype was counted between two and nine times. The V call is TRBV20-1, the J call TRBJ2-7, with D perhaps TRBD2 (5 bases). Trimming took off 3 bases at V and 1 base at J, with 28 bases between the two ends. CDR1 is DFQATT and CDR2 is SNEGSKA in the germline V gene (reference sequence). The CDR3 runs 19 residues. The CDR3 here is CSASKPEYADGLRSYEQYF. Here the CDR3 DNA reads TGCAGTGCTAGTAAGCCTGAATATGCAGACGGACTTAGGTCCTACGAGCAGTACTTC.

This clonotype showed up just a few times. The chain couples TRBV29-1 to TRBJ2-1; 8 positions agree with TRBD2. From germline, CDR1 is SQVTM and CDR2 ANQGSEA. This CDR3 is 14 amino acids long. V lost 8 bases to trimming and J lost 7 bases; unmatched junction nucleotides: 13. The CDR3 is CSTAKTSGGNEQFF. The CDR3 DNA is TGCAGCACCGCCAAAACTAGCGGAGGTAATGAGCAGTTCTTC.

This clonotype was seen more than once but under ten times. V usage is TRBV20-1 and J usage is TRBJ2-7, with 8 positions matching TRBD2. The V gene end was trimmed by 1 base and the J gene end by 1 base; junction bases not matched to a gene: 9. The CDR3 contains 16 residues. The germline V gene encodes CDR1 DFQATT and CDR2 SNEGSKA (reference sequence). The CDR3 bases are TGCAGTGCTAGAGGTGGGCGGGAGGCGGGGTCCTACGAGCAGTACTTC. Amino acid sequence: CSARGGREAGSYEQYF.

The gene calls are TRBV28 and TRBJ2-3; TRBD2 matches 7 bases. V gave up 4 bases and J gave up 3 bases; unmatched junction bases: 7. CDR1 is MDHEN, CDR2 SYDVKM, per germline. The CDR3 contains 15 residues. The CDR3 protein is CASSSAGVGTDTQYF. The CDR3 DNA follows: TGTGCCAGCAGTTCTGCGGGAGTGGGAACAGATACGCAGTATTTT.

The chain couples TRBV29-1 to TRBJ2-1; no clear D. Trimming pared 7 bases from V and 7 bases from J, leaving 26 bases between. This CDR3 is 16 amino acids long. In germline, CDR1 is SQVTM, CDR2 ANQGSEA. CDR3 sequence (DNA): TGCAGCGCAAACCCGGCCGGCAGTGTCGGTGGGAATGAGCAGTTCTTC. It translates to CSANPAGSVGGNEQFF.

This clonotype was picked up a small number of times. V and J are TRBV11-1 and TRBJ2-1; TRBD2 matches at 13 bases. The germline V gene has CDR1 SGHAT and CDR2 FQDESV (reference sequence). This CDR3 has 17 residues. The ends lost 5 bases at V and 2 bases at J; junction bases unmatched: 6. The CDR3 here is CASSRGTSGNTYNEQFF. The CDR3 bases are TGTGCCAGCAGCCGCGGGACTAGCGGGAACACCTACAATGAGCAGTTCTTC.

This clonotype was seen a handful of times. The V and J genes are TRBV20-1 and TRBJ1-5; 7 positions match TRBD1. The length of the CDR3 is 16 residues. Germline assignment: CDR1 DFQATT and CDR2 SNEGSKA (reference sequence). V dropped 4 bases and J dropped 5; count of bases not matched to a gene: 14. The CDR3 region is CSANDPRQGQHQPQHF. CDR3 nucleotides: TGCAGTGCTAACGACCCTCGACAGGGTCAGCATCAGCCCCAGCATTTT.

The chain has TRBV20-1 and TRBJ1-6; 12 bases are shared with TRBD1. There are 16 residues in the CDR3. Germline assignment: CDR1 DFQATT and CDR2 SNEGSKA (reference sequence). V gave up 5 bases and J gave up 9 bases; unmatched junction bases: 11. In nucleotides, the CDR3 is TGCAGTGCTCGAACCGGGACAGGGGGCTTTGGTTCACCCCTCCACTTT. Translation gives CSARTGTGGFGSPLHF.

The chain recombines TRBV11-1 with TRBJ2-7; TRBD2 agrees at 7 bases. This CDR3 region has 16 residues. Per the germline V gene, CDR1 is SGHAT and CDR2 is FQDESV (reference sequence). The V and J ends lost 5 bases and 0 bases, in that order; junction bases with no gene match: 10. In DNA form, the CDR3 reads TGTGCCAGCAGCCGAAGGGGTAGCGGGTACTCCTACGAGCAGTACTTC. Protein sequence: CASSRRGSGYSYEQYF.

This sequence joins TRBV18 and TRBJ2-7; the match to TRBD1 covers 7 bases. There are 16 residues in the CDR3. Per germline, CDR1 KGHSH and CDR2 LQKENI. The ends lost 3 bases at V and 6 bases at J; junction bases unmatched: 14. CDR3 in amino acids: CASSPNRGQVRGEQYF. DNA for the CDR3: TGTGCCAGCTCACCGAACCGCGGACAGGTCCGAGGCGAGCAGTACTTC.

The V call is TRBV10-3, the J call TRBJ2-3; the match to TRBD2 covers 8 bases. The CDR3 has 14 amino acids. Germline V CDR1 and CDR2: ENHRY, SYGVKD. V shed 5 bases and J 3 bases; nucleotides not matched to a gene: 4. CDR3 DNA: TGTGCCATCAGTAGCGGGAGTGGAACAGATACGCAGTATTTT. Residues: CAISSGSGTDTQYF.

J is TRBJ2-4 and V is TRBV7-2, with D possibly called TRBD1 or TRBD2 (5 bases each). V was cut by 5 bases and J by 1 base, with 18 bases left in between. Germline CDR1 SGHTA, CDR2 FQGNSA. The CDR3 is 17 amino acids. The CDR3 nucleotides are TGTGCCAGCAGCCCGGGTTGGAGGAAGGGGGCCAAAAACATTCAGTACTTC. Its translation is CASSPGWRKGAKNIQYF.

In the case of this clonotype: One junction end disagrees with the germline gene, perhaps due to a read error. This sequence joins TRBV5-5 and TRBJ2-7, with D perhaps matching TRBD2 (6 bases). This CDR3 has 14 amino acids. CDR1 is SGHKS and CDR2 is YYEKEE in the germline V gene (reference sequence). The CDR3, as DNA: TGTGCCAACAGCTTGCGTTCTGGGGGGTTCGAGCAGTACTTC. This sequence encodes CANSLRSGGFEQYF.

On this clonotype: One end of the junction is discordant with germline, which a read error may explain. The gene calls are TRBV10-1 and TRBJ2-5; D not resolved. From germline, CDR1 is WNHNN and CDR2 SYGVQD (reference sequence). The CDR3 length is 15 residues. CDR3 sequence (DNA): TGCGCCAGCAGCGAGTTAGGCACGCCTGGGGAGACCCAGTACTTC. It translates to CASSELGTPGETQYF.

This sequence joins TRBV6-5 and TRBJ2-4; D is tentatively TRBD1 or TRBD2 (7 bases each). CDR1 and CDR2 from the germline V gene are MNHEY and SVGAGI. The germline V and J ends were trimmed by 2 bases and 7 bases, with 30 bases remaining between them. The CDR3 totals 20 residues. CDR3 in amino acids: CASSYRGPTSGDPILNIQYF. Written as DNA, the CDR3 is TGTGCCAGCAGTTACAGGGGGCCAACGAGCGGGGACCCCATTTTGAACATTCAGTACTTC.

The chain employs TRBV4-3 and TRBJ2-7; TRBD1 matches 7 bases. The V gene's germline CDR1 is LGHNA and CDR2 YSLEER. The J segment lost 6 bases and the V segment lost 4 bases, leaving 6 bases of the junction unmatched. This CDR3 region has 13 residues. Written as DNA, the CDR3 is TGCGCCAGCAGCCCGACAGGGTCCGGCGAGCAGTACTTC. It yields the protein CASSPTGSGEQYF.

This clonotype was counted between two and nine times. The chain uses TRBV28 and TRBJ2-7; D possibly matches TRBD1 or TRBD2 (6 bases each). Trimming removed 7 bases from V and 0 bases from J, with 16 bases in between. Per germline, CDR1 MDHEN and CDR2 SYDVKM. The CDR3 loop spans 15 amino acids. The CDR3 DNA follows: TGTGCCAGCACAGAACAGGGAGGCAACTCCTACGAGCAGTACTTC. This translates into CASTEQGGNSYEQYF.

The rearrangement uses TRBV3-1 and TRBJ1-6; D might be TRBD1 (6 bases). In germline, CDR1 is LGHDT, CDR2 YNNKEL (reference sequence). Trimming stripped 7 bases from V and 8 bases from J, with 21 bases between. The CDR3 is 16 residues long. The CDR3 protein is CASTATGSGLDSPLHF. CDR3 bases: TGTGCCAGCACCGCGACAGGCTCAGGATTGGATTCACCCCTCCACTTT.

This chain uses TRBV3-1 with TRBJ2-5; D is undetermined. The CDR3 spans 16 residues. Germline V gene data show CDR1 as LGHDT and CDR2 as YNNKEL (reference sequence). Trimming took off 0 bases at V and 11 bases at J, with 22 bases between the two ends. CDR3 sequence reads: CASSQDTRAAYNEQYF. The CDR3 nucleotides are TGTGCCAGCAGCCAAGACACGCGCGCCGCCTACAATGAGCAGTACTTC.

The V gene is TRBV3-1, the J gene TRBJ2-1, with 10 positions matching TRBD2. Germline V gene lookup returns CDR1 LGHDT and CDR2 YNNKEL (reference sequence). Unmatched junction bases numbered 5, after V lost 3 bases and J lost 9 bases. The CDR3 is 14 amino acids. CDR3 amino acids: CASSHRAGGGEQFF. The DNA of the CDR3 is TGTGCCAGCAGCCATCGAGCGGGAGGGGGTGAGCAGTTCTTC.

This sequence joins TRBV9 and TRBJ2-7; TRBD1 aligns across 7 bases. Trimming cost V 4 bases and J 0 bases; bases outside gene matches: 10. Germline V gives CDR1 SGDLS, CDR2 YYNGEE. The CDR3 runs to 16 residues. The DNA of the CDR3 is TGTGCCAGCAGCCCTCGAGGACAGGAGAGCTCCTACGAGCAGTACTTC. This gives the protein CASSPRGQESSYEQYF.

The chain couples TRBV15 to TRBJ2-1; TRBD2 matches 11 bases. Germline trimming cut 0 bases from V and 7 bases from J; bases unmatched to any gene: 14. The CDR3 has 19 residues. CDR1 and CDR2 (germline): LNHNV, YYDKDF (reference sequence). The CDR3 region has the DNA TGTGCCACCAGCAGAGAGGGTGTAAGTCGACTAGCGGGAAAGAATGAGCAGTTCTTC. This translates into CATSREGVSRLAGKNEQFF.

The chain joins TRBV2 to TRBJ1-2; 7 bases align to TRBD1. V trimming: 0 bases; J trimming: 2 bases; junction bases outside the gene matches: 3. The germline V gene encodes CDR1 SNHLY and CDR2 FYNNEI. This CDR3 has 15 residues. CDR3 bases: TGTGCCAGCAGTGAAGCTACGGACAGGAACTATGGCTACACCTTC. Translating it yields CASSEATDRNYGYTF.

This clonotype was picked up one time. An end of the junction differs from the germline gene, which may be a read error. V is TRBV3-1 and J is TRBJ2-7; D uncertain. The J call may be wrong; the DNA end is better matched by TRBJ2-5. Germline lookup yields CDR1 LGHDT and CDR2 YNNKEL (reference sequence). The CDR3 has 12 residues. CDR3 region: CVSSQALGTQYF. The CDR3 bases are TGTGTCAGCAGCCAAGCGCTCGGGACCCAGTACTTC.